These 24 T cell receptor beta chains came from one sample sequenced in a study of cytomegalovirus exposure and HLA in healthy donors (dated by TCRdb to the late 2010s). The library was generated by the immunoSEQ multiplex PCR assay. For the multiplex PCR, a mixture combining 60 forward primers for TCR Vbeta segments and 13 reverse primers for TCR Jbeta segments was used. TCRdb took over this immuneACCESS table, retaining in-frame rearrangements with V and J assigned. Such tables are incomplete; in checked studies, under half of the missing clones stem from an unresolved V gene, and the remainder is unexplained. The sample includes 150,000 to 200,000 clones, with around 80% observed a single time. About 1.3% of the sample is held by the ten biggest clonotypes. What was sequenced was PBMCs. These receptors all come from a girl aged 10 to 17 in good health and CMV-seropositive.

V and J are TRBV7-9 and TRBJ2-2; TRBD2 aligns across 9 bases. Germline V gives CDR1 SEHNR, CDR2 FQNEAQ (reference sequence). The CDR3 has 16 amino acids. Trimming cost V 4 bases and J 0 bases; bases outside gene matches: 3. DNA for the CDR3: TGTGCCAGCAGCTCTCCTAGCGGGACGAACACCGGGGAGCTGTTTTTT. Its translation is CASSSPSGTNTGELFF.

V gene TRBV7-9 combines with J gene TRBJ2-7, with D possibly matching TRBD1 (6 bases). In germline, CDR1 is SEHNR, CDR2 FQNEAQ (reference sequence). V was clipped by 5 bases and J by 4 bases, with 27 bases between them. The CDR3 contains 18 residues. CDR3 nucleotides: TGTGCCAGCAGCCAACCGGCTCGGACAGACGCCTCTTTTTACGAGCAGTACTTC. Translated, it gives CASSQPARTDASFYEQYF.

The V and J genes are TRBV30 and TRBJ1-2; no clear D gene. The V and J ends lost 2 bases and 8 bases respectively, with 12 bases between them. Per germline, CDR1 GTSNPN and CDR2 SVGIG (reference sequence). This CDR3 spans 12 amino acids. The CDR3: CAWSNGPEGYTF. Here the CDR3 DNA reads TGTGCCTGGAGTAATGGGCCAGAGGGCTACACCTTC.

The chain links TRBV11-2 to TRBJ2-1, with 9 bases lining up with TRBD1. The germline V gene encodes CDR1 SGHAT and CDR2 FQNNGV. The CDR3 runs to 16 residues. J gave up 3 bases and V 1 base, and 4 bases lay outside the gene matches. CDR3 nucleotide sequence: TGTGCCAGCAGCTTAGTTGAGGACAGGGGCTACAATGAGCAGTTCTTC. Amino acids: CASSLVEDRGYNEQFF. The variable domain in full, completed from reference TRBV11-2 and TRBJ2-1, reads EAGVAQSPRYKIIEKRQSVAFWCNPISGHATLYWYQQILGQGPKLLIQFQNNGVVDDSQLPKDRFSAERLKGVDSTLKIQPAKLEDSAVYLCASSLVEDRGYNEQFFGPGTRLTVL.

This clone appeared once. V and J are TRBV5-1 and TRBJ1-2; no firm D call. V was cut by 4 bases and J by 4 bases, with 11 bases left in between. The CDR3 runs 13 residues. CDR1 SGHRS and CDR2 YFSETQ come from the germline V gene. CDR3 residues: CASSTRTLYGYTF. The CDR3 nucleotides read TGCGCCAGCAGCACTAGGACCCTCTATGGCTACACCTTC.

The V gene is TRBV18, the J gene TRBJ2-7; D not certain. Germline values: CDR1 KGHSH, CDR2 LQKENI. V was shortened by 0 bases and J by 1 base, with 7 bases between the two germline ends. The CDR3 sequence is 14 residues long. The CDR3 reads CASSPPQDSYEQYF. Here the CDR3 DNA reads TGTGCCAGCTCACCACCGCAGGATTCCTACGAGCAGTACTTC.

CDR3: CASSYIGGDTQYF. The CDR3 nucleotides read TGTGCCAGCAGTTACATAGGGGGCGATACGCAGTATTTT. The chain joins TRBV6-6 to TRBJ2-3; TRBD1 aligns across 7 bases. This CDR3 comprises 13 residues. After removal of 2 bases from V and 6 bases from J, the junction contained 2 bases not matched to a gene. Germline V lookup: CDR1 MNHNY, CDR2 SVGAGI (reference sequence).

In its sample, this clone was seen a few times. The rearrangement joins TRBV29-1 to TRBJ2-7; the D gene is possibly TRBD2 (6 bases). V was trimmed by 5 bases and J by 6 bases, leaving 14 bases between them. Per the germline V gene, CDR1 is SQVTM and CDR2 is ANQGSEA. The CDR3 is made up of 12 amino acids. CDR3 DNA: TGCAGCGTTCAGGGACCCGGGGGCGAGCAGTACTTC. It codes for CSVQGPGGEQYF.

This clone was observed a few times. The CDR3 reads CASSLGADYSGNTIYF. The CDR3 DNA is TGTGCCAGCAGCTTGGGTGCGGACTACTCTGGAAACACCATATATTTT. The gene calls are TRBV5-6 and TRBJ1-3; D uncertain. CDR3 length: 16 amino acids. CDR1 and CDR2 from the germline V gene are SGHDT and YYEEEE. V lost 0 bases and J 0 bases, leaving 10 bases between the germline ends. The variable domain in full, completed from reference TRBV5-6 and TRBJ1-3, reads DAGVTQSPTHLIKTRGQQVTLRCSPKSGHDTVSWYQQALGQGPQFIFQYYEEEERQRGNFPDRFSGHQFPNYSSELNVNALLLGDSALYLCASSLGADYSGNTIYFGEGSWLTVV.

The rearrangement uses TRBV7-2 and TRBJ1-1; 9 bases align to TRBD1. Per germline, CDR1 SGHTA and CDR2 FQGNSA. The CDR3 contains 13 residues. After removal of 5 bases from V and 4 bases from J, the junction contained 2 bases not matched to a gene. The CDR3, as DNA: TGTGCCAGCAGCGGACAGGGGACCACTGAAGCTTTCTTT. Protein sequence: CASSGQGTTEAFF.

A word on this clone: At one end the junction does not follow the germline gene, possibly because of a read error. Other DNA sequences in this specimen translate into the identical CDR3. The CDR3 region has the DNA TGTGCCAGCAGCTTAGGTGTCAGGGTGAACACCGAAGCTTTCTTT. It codes for CASSLGVRVNTEAFF. The V and J genes are TRBV7-9 and TRBJ1-1, with D possibly matching TRBD1 (5 bases). The CDR3 loop spans 15 amino acids. Germline CDR1 is SEHNR and CDR2 is FQNEAQ (reference sequence).

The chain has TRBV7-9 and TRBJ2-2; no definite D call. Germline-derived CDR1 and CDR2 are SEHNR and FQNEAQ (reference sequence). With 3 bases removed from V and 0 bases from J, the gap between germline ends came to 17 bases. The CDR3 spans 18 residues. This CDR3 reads CASSLSRTRTANTGELFF. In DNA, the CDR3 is TGTGCCAGCAGCTTGTCTCGAACTCGCACCGCGAACACCGGGGAGCTGTTTTTT.

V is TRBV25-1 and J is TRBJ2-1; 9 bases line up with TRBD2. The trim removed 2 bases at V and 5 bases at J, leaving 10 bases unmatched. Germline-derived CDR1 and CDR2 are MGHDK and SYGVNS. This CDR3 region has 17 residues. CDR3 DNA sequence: TGTGCCAGCAGTGAAGGGGTAGCGGGAGAGGTCGACAATGAGCAGTTCTTC. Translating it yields CASSEGVAGEVDNEQFF.

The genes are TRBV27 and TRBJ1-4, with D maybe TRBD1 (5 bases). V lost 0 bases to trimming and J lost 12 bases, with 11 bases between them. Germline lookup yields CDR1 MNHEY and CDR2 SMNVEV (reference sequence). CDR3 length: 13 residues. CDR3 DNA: TGTGCCAGCAGTTTATCGGCTGCGGGGGAACTGTTTTTT. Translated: CASSLSAAGELFF. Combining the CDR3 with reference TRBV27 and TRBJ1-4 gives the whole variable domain EAQVTQNPRYLITVTGKKLTVTCSQNMNHEYMSWYRQDPGLGLRQIYYSMNVEVTDKGDVPEGYKVSRKEKRNFPLILESPSPNQTSLYFCASSLSAAGELFFGSGTQLSVL.

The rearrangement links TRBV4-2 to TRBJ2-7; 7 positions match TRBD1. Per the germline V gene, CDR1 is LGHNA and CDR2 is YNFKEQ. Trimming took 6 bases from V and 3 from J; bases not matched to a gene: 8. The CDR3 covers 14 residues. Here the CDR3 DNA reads TGTGCCAGCAGTCAGGGACAGCAACTCTACGAGCAGTACTTC. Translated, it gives CASSQGQQLYEQYF.

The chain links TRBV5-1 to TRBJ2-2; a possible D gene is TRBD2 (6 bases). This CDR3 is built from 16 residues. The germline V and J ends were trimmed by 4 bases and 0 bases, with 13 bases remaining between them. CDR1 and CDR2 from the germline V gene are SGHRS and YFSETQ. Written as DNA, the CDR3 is TGCGCCAGCAGCACACGGACGGGAGCGAACACCGGGGAGCTGTTTTTT. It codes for CASSTRTGANTGELFF.

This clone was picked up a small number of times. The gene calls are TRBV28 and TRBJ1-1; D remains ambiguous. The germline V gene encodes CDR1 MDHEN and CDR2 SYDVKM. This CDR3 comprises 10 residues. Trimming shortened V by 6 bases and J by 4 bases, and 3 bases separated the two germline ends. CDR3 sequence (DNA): TGTGCCAGCAGAGCCACTGAAGCTTTCTTT. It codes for CASRATEAFF. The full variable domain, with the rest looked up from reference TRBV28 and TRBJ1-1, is DVKVTQSSRYLVKRTGEKVFLECVQDMDHENMFWYRQDPGLGLRLIYFSYDVKMKEKGDIPEGYSVSREKKERFSLILESASTNQTSMYLCASRATEAFFGQGTRLTVV.

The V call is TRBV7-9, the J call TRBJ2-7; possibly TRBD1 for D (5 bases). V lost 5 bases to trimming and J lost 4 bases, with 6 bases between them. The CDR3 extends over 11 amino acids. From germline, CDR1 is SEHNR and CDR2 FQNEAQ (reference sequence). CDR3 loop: CASSRQYEQYF. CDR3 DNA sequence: TGTGCCAGCAGCCGACAGTACGAGCAGTACTTC.

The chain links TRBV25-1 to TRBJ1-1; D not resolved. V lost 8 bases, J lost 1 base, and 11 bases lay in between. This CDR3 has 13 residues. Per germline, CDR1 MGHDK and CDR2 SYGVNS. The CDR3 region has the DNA TGTGCCAGCTACAATTCTAGGAACACTGAAGCTTTCTTT. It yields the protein CASYNSRNTEAFF. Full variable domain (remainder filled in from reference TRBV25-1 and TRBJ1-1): EADIYQTPRYLVIGTGKKITLECSQTMGHDKMYWYQQDPGMELHLIHYSYGVNSTEKGDLSSESTVSRIRTEHFPLTLESARPSHTSQYLCASYNSRNTEAFFGQGTRLTVV.

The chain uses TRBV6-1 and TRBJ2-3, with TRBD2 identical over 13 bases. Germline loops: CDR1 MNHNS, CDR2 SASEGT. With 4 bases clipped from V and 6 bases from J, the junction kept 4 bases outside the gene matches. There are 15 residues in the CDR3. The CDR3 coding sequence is TGTGCCAGCAGTGGTGTGACTAGCGGGGGGGATACGCAGTATTTT. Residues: CASSGVTSGGDTQYF.

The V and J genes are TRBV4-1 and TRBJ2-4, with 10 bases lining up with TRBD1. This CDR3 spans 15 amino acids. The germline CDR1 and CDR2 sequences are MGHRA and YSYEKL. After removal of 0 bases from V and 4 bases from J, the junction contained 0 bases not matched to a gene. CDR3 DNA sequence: TGCGCCAGCAGCCAAGAGGACAGGGGGAAAAACATTCAGTACTTC. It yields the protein CASSQEDRGKNIQYF.

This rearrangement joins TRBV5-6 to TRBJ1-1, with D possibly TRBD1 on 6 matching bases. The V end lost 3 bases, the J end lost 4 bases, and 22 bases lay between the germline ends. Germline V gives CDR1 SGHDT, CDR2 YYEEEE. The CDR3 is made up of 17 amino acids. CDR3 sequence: CASSSKTQGVRGTEAFF. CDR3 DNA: TGTGCCAGCAGCTCAAAAACACAGGGAGTCCGGGGCACTGAAGCTTTCTTT.

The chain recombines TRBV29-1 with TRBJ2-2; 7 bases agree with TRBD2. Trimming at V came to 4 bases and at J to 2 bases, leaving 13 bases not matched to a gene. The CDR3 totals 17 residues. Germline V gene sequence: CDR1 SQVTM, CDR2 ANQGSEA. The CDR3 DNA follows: TGCAGCGTTGTAGGGTTCGGGCTAGCGGACAACACCGGGGAGCTGTTTTTT. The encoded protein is CSVVGFGLADNTGELFF.

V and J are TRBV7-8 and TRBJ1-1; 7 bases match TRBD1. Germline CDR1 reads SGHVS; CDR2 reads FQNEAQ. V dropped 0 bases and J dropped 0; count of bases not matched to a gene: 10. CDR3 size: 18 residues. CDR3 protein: CASSLAPGQRNMNTEAFF. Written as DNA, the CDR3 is TGTGCCAGCAGCTTAGCCCCGGGACAGAGAAACATGAACACTGAAGCTTTCTTT.